This T cell receptor (beta chain) was observed in a study of T cell responses to AZD1222 COVID-19 vaccine (dated by TCRdb to the early 2020s). Regarding the study in general: AZD1222 recipients given second doses at about 4 weeks or at about 12 weeks were pooled, since spike-specific TCR depth and breadth were not found to differ between the two schedules. TCR sequencing covered 233 trial participants: 200 to 220 given two doses of AZD1222 and approximately 26 given two doses of MenACWY control vaccine. Trial participants were enrolled by age into 18-55, 56-69 and 70-plus year subgroups, with 148, 28 and 57 TCR-sequenced participants respectively.

The full study reports these points: Conclusions about previously exposed vaccinees are limited, since just five to seven AZD1222 recipients were seropositive for SARS-CoV-2 at baseline. Because no samples from the day 14 peak response were available, repertoires could be characterized only after the peak T cell response. Reportedly, almost half of the unique spike-specific TCRs recognized epitopes lying outside the regions that are mutated in the B.1.351 and B.1.1.7 variants. In the small 56-69-year group, the increase in depth fell short of significance, most likely because of low power. Most participants were white British and females outnumbered males, and the authors suggested that clonal diversity may have been underestimated. The whole spike protein was spanned by vaccine-associated CD4 TCRs, and dominant responses were seen in regions 160-218 and 743-854. After two AZD1222 doses, both the breadth and the depth of spike-specific TCRs were significantly higher than at day 0 and than in MenACWY recipients.

The CDR3 regions of human TCRbeta chains were analyzed by immunosequencing. On the authors' methods: Repertoire TCRs were checked for matches against a reference library of SARS-CoV-2-specific TCRs that had been generated using the MIRA antigen-specificity platform. Breadth was defined as the fraction of unique TCRs that were SARS-CoV-2-associated. Depth was defined as the fraction of total T cells that were SARS-CoV-2-associated. Using the MIRA data, every spike-specific TCR was mapped to the spike region that the TCR reacted to and assigned to either a CD4 or a CD8 class. Log10-transformed breadth and depth values were compared by one-way ANOVA with Sidak's multiple comparisons tests. TCRdb stores this immuneACCESS table with in-frame sequences only. Part of the clones is absent; in the studies checked, under half of the shortfall reflects unresolved V genes, and no reason is known for the rest. V and J calls and clone size are copied from that table; D and trimming were computed from the DNA. Here the sample has 85,000 to 100,000 clones; around 73% occur a single time. The ten largest account for under 25% of the sample.

From cysteine to phenylalanine, the CDR3 is 14 amino acids long. Only the CDR3 part of the read is kept: 42 bases, read in frame from the first base. The time point label on this specimen signifies: baseline before first vaccination. Samples from vaccinated people were obtained from the UK trials COV001 and COV002, which included a single-blind randomized controlled phase 2/3 trial of AZD1222 (ChAdOx1 nCoV-19) in healthy adults. Trial participant PBMC samples were collected at day 0 and day 28 after the second dose for TCRbeta chain sequencing. Comments on this clone: Which antigen it targets is not known. Qualities for individual bases were not recorded, and no much larger clone is one base off.

This sequence was found in an adult in good health. The chain couples TRBV21-1 to TRBJ1-1; the D call in the table, TRBD1, was not verified against the DNA. TRBV21-1 is designated a pseudogene. This specimen was peripheral blood, taken on day 0 of AZD1222 vaccination. The nucleotide sequence is given as TGTGCCAGCAGCAGCCGACAGGGGAACACTGAAGCTTTCTTT. Translated, it reads CASSSRQGNTEAFF.